Each of the 23 T cell receptor beta chains below was sequenced from the same sample in a study of blood T cell repertoires in COVID-19. Measured with immunoSEQ multiplex PCR; TCRdb has only the in-frame clones, and not every one. The table lists about 230,000 clones, 80% to 85% of them singletons. Sequencing was done on a sample of peripheral blood. These receptors were collected from a woman aged 80 or over with active or convalescent COVID-19.

V and J are TRBV7-9 and TRBJ2-2; D is perhaps TRBD1 (5 bases). CDR3 length: 17 residues. Germline CDR1 is SEHNR and CDR2 is FQNEAQ (reference sequence). V dropped 5 bases and J dropped 0 bases, with 16 bases sitting between them. The CDR3 DNA sequence: TGTGCCAGCAGCCCTCCTAGGGCAGGGTCGAACACCGGGGAGCTGTTTTTT. Protein product: CASSPPRAGSNTGELFF.

The rearrangement joins TRBV25-1 to TRBJ1-5, with 9 bases fitting TRBD1. Per germline, CDR1 MGHDK and CDR2 SYGVNS. This CDR3 has 15 residues. Trimming at V came to 4 bases and at J to 0 bases, leaving 1 base not matched to a gene. The CDR3, as DNA: TGTGCCAGCAGTGGGACAGGGGCTAGCAATCAGCCCCAGCATTTT. It is translated as CASSGTGASNQPQHF.

This rearrangement joins TRBV5-1 to TRBJ2-7; 8 bases are a match to TRBD2. This CDR3 is 14 amino acids long. V gave up 0 bases and J gave up 7 bases; unmatched junction bases: 6. Germline V gene data show CDR1 as SGHRS and CDR2 as YFSETQ. CDR3 in DNA: TGCGCCAGCAGCTTGGCGGGGGGGGCGAGGGAGCAGTACTTC. Protein product: CASSLAGGAREQYF.

The CDR3 protein is CASSQVSVNQPQHF. The CDR3 nucleotides are TGTGCCAGCAGCCAAGTGTCGGTAAATCAGCCCCAGCATTTT. This chain connects TRBV3-1 (or the pseudogene TRBV3-2) to TRBJ1-5; unclear D gene. The germline CDR1 and CDR2 sequences are LGHDT and YNNKEL (reference sequence). This CDR3 contains 14 residues. Deletions cut 1 base from V and 4 bases from J, with 8 bases between.

The genes are TRBV2 and TRBJ1-1; TRBD1 aligns across 7 bases. V shed 9 bases, J shed 3 bases, and the junction held 7 bases outside the gene matches. Germline V CDR1 and CDR2: SNHLY, FYNNEI. The CDR3 is 13 residues long. CDR3 in DNA: TGTGCCAGTTCTCCGGACAGGTACACTGAAGCTTTCTTT. This codes for CASSPDRYTEAFF.

This clone came up once. The chain employs TRBV11-2 and TRBJ2-3; 8 nucleotides line up with TRBD2. CDR3 size: 17 residues. V lost 1 base, J lost 0 bases, and 6 bases stayed unmatched. The germline gives CDR1 SGHAT, CDR2 FQNNGV. The CDR3 coding sequence is TGTGCCAGCAGCTTAGGGGGCCGGGGGGGCAGCACAGATACGCAGTATTTT. As protein: CASSLGGRGGSTDTQYF.

The chain is built from TRBV5-1 and TRBJ1-4; D call uncertain. The CDR3 length is 14 residues. V was pared by 0 bases and J by 7 bases, with 10 bases between. The germline V gene encodes CDR1 SGHRS and CDR2 YFSETQ. CDR3 DNA sequence: TGCGCCAGCAGCTTGGCCTTGAACAGTGAAAAACTGTTTTTT. Its protein product is CASSLALNSEKLFF.

The chain couples TRBV30 to TRBJ2-1; D possibly corresponds to TRBD2 (7 bases). The CDR3 has 19 amino acids. The germline V gene encodes CDR1 GTSNPN and CDR2 SVGIG (reference sequence). Trimming left V 3 bases short and J 7 bases short, with 31 bases between. CDR3: CAWSLSGGYAGESTNEQFF. CDR3 DNA sequence: TGTGCCTGGAGCCTCTCTGGGGGCTACGCGGGAGAATCTACGAATGAGCAGTTCTTC.

This rearrangement joins TRBV5-1 to TRBJ2-7; D is unclear. Trimming cost V 4 bases and J 4 bases, with 24 bases left between them. Germline V gene lookup returns CDR1 SGHRS and CDR2 YFSETQ. CDR3 size: 17 residues. This chain's CDR3 is CASSVDISGGWIYEQYF. The CDR3 DNA is TGCGCCAGCAGCGTAGACATTTCAGGTGGGTGGATTTACGAGCAGTACTTC. The full variable domain, rest sourced from reference TRBV5-1 and TRBJ2-7, is KAGVTQTPRYLIKTRGQQVTLSCSPISGHRSVSWYQQTPGQGLQFLFEYFSETQRNKGNFPGRFSGRQFSNSRSEMNVSTLELGDSALYLCASSVDISGGWIYEQYFGPGTRLTVT.

CDR3 protein: CATSRDATSETQYF. The CDR3 DNA reads TGTGCCACCAGCAGAGATGCCACTTCTGAGACCCAGTACTTC. V is TRBV15 and J is TRBJ2-5; the D is unclear. Deletions cut 0 bases from V and 5 bases from J, with 10 bases between. Germline CDR1 reads LNHNV; CDR2 reads YYDKDF (reference sequence). The length of the CDR3 is 14 residues.

This clone has only a few counts. The chain has TRBV6-5 and TRBJ1-1, with D possibly matching TRBD1 (5 bases). Germline loops: CDR1 MNHEY, CDR2 SVGAGI. This CDR3 comprises 13 residues. The ends were cut back, 6 bases at V and 7 bases at J, with 15 bases in the middle. The CDR3 region has the DNA TGTGCCAGCAGCCCACCCCAGGGAATTGAAGCTTTCTTT. Translation: CASSPPQGIEAFF.

The chain recombines TRBV28 with TRBJ1-1; unclear D gene. Germline V gene lookup returns CDR1 MDHEN and CDR2 SYDVKM. V dropped 3 bases and J dropped 4 bases, with 6 bases sitting between them. This CDR3 has 12 amino acids. DNA of the CDR3: TGTGCCAGCAGTTTGAGGGTCACTGAAGCTTTCTTT. This translates into CASSLRVTEAFF.

The chain couples TRBV7-2 to TRBJ2-7, with D uncertain. The V end lost 2 bases, the J end lost 1 base, and 9 bases lay between the germline ends. In germline, CDR1 is SGHTA, CDR2 FQGNSA. The CDR3 contains 14 residues. The CDR3 DNA follows: TGTGCCAGCAGCTTACGCGGCGCTTCCTACGAGCAGTACTTC. The encoded protein is CASSLRGASYEQYF.

J is TRBJ2-1 and V is TRBV7-2; D call uncertain. Looked up from germline, CDR1 is SGHTA and CDR2 is FQGNSA. V lost 6 bases to trimming and J lost 0 bases, with 9 bases between them. The CDR3 is made up of 14 amino acids. This CDR3 reads CASRSESSYNEQFF. The CDR3 DNA follows: TGTGCCAGCAGGTCCGAGAGCTCCTACAATGAGCAGTTCTTC.

The rearrangement joins TRBV28 to TRBJ1-4; D is ambiguous. V was shortened by 1 base and J by 0 bases, with 15 bases between the two germline ends. Germline CDR1 MDHEN, CDR2 SYDVKM. The CDR3 loop spans 18 amino acids. The DNA for the CDR3 is TGTGCCAGCAGTTTATCTCGGCTCCCGGGAGCAACTAATGAAAAACTGTTTTTT. This encodes CASSLSRLPGATNEKLFF.

The rearrangement joins TRBV9 to TRBJ2-2; a weak D match, TRBD2 (5 bases). This CDR3 has 16 amino acids. V lost 4 bases and J 0 bases, leaving 13 bases between the germline ends. CDR1 SGDLS and CDR2 YYNGEE come from the germline V gene. The CDR3 is CASSPREYPNTGELFF. DNA for the CDR3: TGTGCCAGCAGCCCTAGGGAGTACCCGAACACCGGGGAGCTGTTTTTT.

V usage is TRBV6-5 and J usage is TRBJ1-2; a weak D match, TRBD1 (6 bases). Germline V gives CDR1 MNHEY, CDR2 SVGAGI. The CDR3 consists of 13 residues. Trimming removed 10 bases at V and 6 bases at J, with 18 bases between. The CDR3 coding sequence is TGTGCCACCTGTCCGCGGGGGCGGGATGGCTACACCTTC. This sequence encodes CATCPRGRDGYTF.

This clone was observed a single time. The rearrangement joins TRBV29-1 to TRBJ1-2, with 12 bases lining up with TRBD1. The CDR3 sequence is 14 residues long. The germline V gene has CDR1 SQVTM and CDR2 ANQGSEA. The junction had 2 bases not matched to a gene; V was cut back by 5 bases and J by 1 base. The CDR3 coding sequence is TGCAGCGTTTGGGACAGGGGGCATAACTATGGCTACACCTTC. As protein: CSVWDRGHNYGYTF. The full variable domain, in which reference TRBV29-1 and TRBJ1-2 provide the parts outside the CDR3, is SAVISQKPSRDICQRGTSLTIQCQVDSQVTMMFWYRQQPGQSLTLIATANQGSEATYESGFVIDKFPISRPNLTFSTLTVSNMSPEDSSIYLCSVWDRGHNYGYTFGSGTRLTVV.

V gene TRBV2 combines with J gene TRBJ1-2; D remains unclear. V shed 7 bases and J shed 3 bases, with 9 bases lying between them. Germline V gene lookup returns CDR1 SNHLY and CDR2 FYNNEI. The CDR3 covers 12 residues. CDR3 in amino acids: CASNKLHYGYTF. The CDR3 DNA is TGTGCCAGCAATAAACTCCACTATGGCTACACCTTC.

V usage is TRBV30 and J usage is TRBJ1-2; D possibly corresponds to TRBD1 (5 bases). Deletions cut 1 base from V and 4 bases from J, with 10 bases between. Germline V CDR1 and CDR2: GTSNPN, SVGIG (reference sequence). This CDR3 comprises 13 residues. CDR3 sequence reads: CAWSGGGLYGYTF. CDR3 nucleotides: TGTGCCTGGAGTGGGGGGGGACTCTATGGCTACACCTTC. The full variable domain, with the rest looked up from reference TRBV30 and TRBJ1-2, is SQTIHQWPATLVQPVGSPLSLECTVEGTSNPNLYWYRQAAGRGLQLLFYSVGIGQISSEVPQNLSASRPQDRQFILSSKKLLLSDSGFYLCAWSGGGLYGYTFGSGTRLTVV.

The rearrangement links TRBV5-1 to TRBJ2-7, with 9 bases identical to TRBD1. The germline V gene has CDR1 SGHRS and CDR2 YFSETQ. Germline trimming cut 4 bases from V and 6 bases from J; bases unmatched to any gene: 11. CDR3 size: 15 residues. The CDR3 reads CASSLGQGPGTEQYF. CDR3 coding DNA: TGCGCCAGCAGCCTGGGACAGGGCCCGGGGACCGAGCAGTACTTC.

The gene calls are TRBV3-1 (or the pseudogene TRBV3-2) and TRBJ1-1; D remains unclear. The CDR3 is 13 residues long. Germline CDR1 LGHDT, CDR2 YNNKEL (reference sequence). V gave up 4 bases and J gave up 8 bases, with 14 bases separating them. The CDR3 here is CASSPTSREEAFF. As DNA, the CDR3 is TGTGCCAGCAGCCCGACTAGCCGTGAAGAAGCTTTCTTT.

This rearrangement joins TRBV9 to TRBJ2-3; 12 bases are shared with TRBD2. From germline, CDR1 is SGDLS and CDR2 YYNGEE. The CDR3 has 14 residues. The ends lost 4 bases at V and 9 bases at J; junction bases unmatched: 6. The CDR3 spells CASSPRTSGETQYF. The DNA of the CDR3 is TGTGCCAGCAGCCCCCGGACTAGCGGGGAGACGCAGTATTTT.